These 32 T cell receptor beta chains originate from one sample sequenced in a study of shared clonotypes between healthy human individuals. TCRdb's copy holds only in-frame clones and misses some; the assay was immunoSEQ multiplex PCR. The sample includes 2.3 million or so clones, approximately 93% of them seen just once. Source material: naive CD4+ T cells from PBMCs. Subset specified: CD45RA+ positively selected. The origin of the receptors is a man younger than 35 in good health. Some clones in this sample may be carry-over from other donors' samples.

The chain is built from TRBV5-1 and TRBJ2-1, with 8 positions matching TRBD2. The CDR3 consists of 15 residues. The V segment lost 1 base and the J segment 8 bases; nucleotides outside the gene matches: 8. Germline V gene sequence: CDR1 SGHRS, CDR2 YFSETQ. The CDR3 nucleotides are TGCGCCAGCAGCTTGCTAGCGGGTAGGGTGGATGAGCAGTTCTTC. Amino acid sequence: CASSLLAGRVDEQFF.

The chain uses TRBV6-5 and TRBJ2-7; 9 bases align to TRBD1. V was clipped by 6 bases and J by 6 bases; unmatched bases: 9. The CDR3 runs to 14 residues. Looked up from germline, CDR1 is MNHEY and CDR2 is SVGAGI. Here the CDR3 DNA reads TGTGCCAGCAGCCCAGGGACAGGGAGGCTCGAGCAGTACTTC. Its translation is CASSPGTGRLEQYF.

This chain uses TRBV28 with TRBJ1-1; D is ambiguous. CDR3 length: 15 amino acids. In germline, CDR1 is MDHEN, CDR2 SYDVKM. Trimming removed 8 bases at V and 1 base at J, with 17 bases between. CDR3 amino acids: CASLTPQPRNTEAFF. The CDR3 DNA is TGTGCCAGCCTTACCCCCCAACCAAGGAACACTGAAGCTTTCTTT.

This clone was detected only once. The gene calls are TRBV4-3 and TRBJ2-7; 11 positions match TRBD2. The CDR3 extends over 19 amino acids. The J segment lost 2 bases and the V segment lost 4 bases, leaving 16 bases of the junction unmatched. Germline CDR1 and CDR2: LGHNA and YSLEER. In DNA, the CDR3 is TGCGCCAGCAGCCCTTTTCCGAACGCTAGCGGGAGGAATACCTACGAGCAGTACTTC. Its protein product is CASSPFPNASGRNTYEQYF.

This chain links TRBV11-2 with TRBJ1-1; 9 nucleotides align to TRBD1. From germline, CDR1 is SGHAT and CDR2 FQNNGV. The CDR3 has 16 residues. The V gene end was trimmed by 2 bases and the J gene end by 5 bases; junction bases not matched to a gene: 9. Written as DNA, the CDR3 is TGTGCCAGCAGCTTAATTAACAGGGGGCGATGGACTGAAGCTTTCTTT. Its translation: CASSLINRGRWTEAFF.

The J gene is TRBJ2-1, the V gene TRBV9, with 8 bases fitting TRBD2. Trimming cost V 4 bases and J 9 bases; bases outside gene matches: 12. Germline V gene data show CDR1 as SGDLS and CDR2 as YYNGEE. The CDR3 covers 15 residues. The CDR3 here is CASSPRGSGDFEQFF. The CDR3 DNA reads TGTGCCAGCAGCCCCCGAGGTAGCGGGGACTTTGAGCAGTTCTTC.

The gene calls are TRBV5-1 and TRBJ2-7; D uncertain. Germline loops: CDR1 SGHRS, CDR2 YFSETQ. The CDR3 runs to 14 residues. V gave up 2 bases and J gave up 2 bases, with 11 bases separating them. CDR3 coding DNA: TGCGCCAGCAGCTTAGGACGGATTCCCTACGAGCAGTACTTC. Translating it yields CASSLGRIPYEQYF. The complete variable domain, with remaining parts taken from reference TRBV5-1 and TRBJ2-7, reads KAGVTQTPRYLIKTRGQQVTLSCSPISGHRSVSWYQQTPGQGLQFLFEYFSETQRNKGNFPGRFSGRQFSNSRSEMNVSTLELGDSALYLCASSLGRIPYEQYFGPGTRLTVT.

The chain combines TRBV29-1 with TRBJ1-4; D gene uncertain. The CDR3 runs 14 residues. Germline V CDR1 and CDR2: SQVTM, ANQGSEA. The germline V and J ends were trimmed by 7 bases and 5 bases, with 17 bases remaining between them. In nucleotides, the CDR3 is TGCAGCGCTAGTCATGGGCCGGGCAATGAAAAACTGTTTTTT. Its translation is CSASHGPGNEKLFF. The variable domain in full, with the rest retrieved from reference TRBV29-1 and TRBJ1-4, is SAVISQKPSRDICQRGTSLTIQCQVDSQVTMMFWYRQQPGQSLTLIATANQGSEATYESGFVIDKFPISRPNLTFSTLTVSNMSPEDSSIYLCSASHGPGNEKLFFGSGTQLSVL.

The genes are TRBV19 and TRBJ2-6; possibly TRBD1 for D (6 bases). V lost 5 bases to trimming and J lost 2 bases, with 13 bases between them. CDR1 and CDR2 (germline): LNHDA, SQIVND (reference sequence). The CDR3 is 16 amino acids. The chain's CDR3 is CASSQQGVPGANVLTF. The DNA of the CDR3 is TGTGCCAGTAGTCAACAGGGCGTCCCTGGGGCCAACGTCCTGACTTTC.

The CDR3 DNA reads TGTGCCAGCTCCACGGAAGACTACTCTATGCCGGTCTTGCAGTACTTC. It translates to CASSTEDYSMPVLQYF. The chain is built from TRBV18 and TRBJ2-7; a possible D gene is TRBD2 (5 bases). The CDR3 runs to 16 residues. CDR1 and CDR2 from the germline V gene are KGHSH and LQKENI. The V end was cut by 6 bases, the J end by 9 bases, with 27 bases between. Full variable domain (rest looked up from reference TRBV18 and TRBJ2-7): NAGVMQNPRHLVRRRGQEARLRCSPMKGHSHVYWYRQLPEEGLKFMVYLQKENIIDESGMPKERFSAEFPKEGPSILRIQQVVRGDSAAYFCASSTEDYSMPVLQYFGPGTRLTVT.

This chain uses TRBV29-1 with TRBJ1-1, with D maybe TRBD1 (6 bases). CDR1 is SQVTM, CDR2 ANQGSEA, per germline. V lost 5 bases and J 1 base, leaving 8 bases between the germline ends. The CDR3 contains 12 residues. This CDR3 reads CSVRDTNTEAFF. The CDR3 coding sequence is TGCAGCGTTAGGGACACGAACACTGAAGCTTTCTTT. Looking up the rest from reference TRBV29-1 and TRBJ1-1 gives the full variable domain: SAVISQKPSRDICQRGTSLTIQCQVDSQVTMMFWYRQQPGQSLTLIATANQGSEATYESGFVIDKFPISRPNLTFSTLTVSNMSPEDSSIYLCSVRDTNTEAFFGQGTRLTVV.

This rearrangement joins TRBV4-3 to TRBJ1-2; 7 positions match TRBD1. V was clipped by 0 bases and J by 1 base; unmatched bases: 14. This CDR3 has 19 amino acids. The V gene's germline CDR1 is LGHNA and CDR2 YSLEER. The CDR3 nucleotides are TGCGCCAGCAGCCAAGATCGTCGACAGGGATGGGTCTTTAACTATGGCTACACCTTC. As protein: CASSQDRRQGWVFNYGYTF.

This sequence joins TRBV6-5 and TRBJ1-1; D may be TRBD1 (6 bases). The CDR3 is 15 residues long. Trimming left V 6 bases short and J 3 bases short, with 17 bases between. Germline-derived CDR1 and CDR2 are MNHEY and SVGAGI. In nucleotides, the CDR3 is TGTGCCAGCAGAGCGCGGGGGGCGCGAGACACTGAAGCTTTCTTT. Its translation: CASRARGARDTEAFF.

J is TRBJ1-1 and V is TRBV12-5, with D tentatively TRBD1 (5 bases). The CDR3 sequence is 13 residues long. Trimming removed 7 bases from V and 6 bases from J, with 15 bases in between. Germline V CDR1 and CDR2: LGHNT, FRNRAP. DNA for the CDR3: TGTGCTAGTGCCCAATCTCAGGGCTCTGAAGCTTTCTTT. This translates into CASAQSQGSEAFF. The full variable domain, with the rest looked up from reference TRBV12-5 and TRBJ1-1, is DARVTQTPRHKVTEMGQEVTMRCQPILGHNTVFWYRQTMMQGLELLAYFRNRAPLDDSGMPKDRFSAEMPDATLATLKIQPSEPRDSAVYFCASAQSQGSEAFFGQGTRLTVV.

The chain couples TRBV5-1 to TRBJ2-7; 10 nucleotides match TRBD2. This CDR3 comprises 17 residues. CDR1 SGHRS and CDR2 YFSETQ come from the germline V gene. V dropped 4 bases and J dropped 2; count of bases not matched to a gene: 12. The CDR3 DNA is TGCGCCAGCAGCCCATATACCACAGCGGGGGGGACCTACGAGCAGTACTTC. Translating gives CASSPYTTAGGTYEQYF.

The chain joins TRBV2 to TRBJ2-3, with 7 bases aligning to TRBD2. The length of the CDR3 is 16 residues. J lost 6 bases, V lost 6 bases, and 15 bases had no gene match. CDR1 SNHLY and CDR2 FYNNEI come from the germline V gene. The CDR3 region has the DNA TGTGCCAGCAGCGGGTCAGGCGGGAGCGTGGGGGATACGCAGTATTTT. Translation: CASSGSGGSVGDTQYF.

The genes are TRBV4-1 and TRBJ2-7; TRBD1 might be the D (7 bases). The CDR3 loop spans 15 amino acids. Trimming took 0 bases from V and 7 from J, leaving 16 bases between them. Germline CDR1 and CDR2: MGHRA and YSYEKL. CDR3 DNA: TGCGCCAGCAGCCAAGACGGGGGACAGCTTAGGGAGCAGTACTTC. This encodes CASSQDGGQLREQYF.

This clone was seen a handful of times. The chain uses TRBV10-3 and TRBJ2-7; the D gene is possibly TRBD1 (5 bases). The CDR3 runs to 12 residues. V shed 6 bases and J shed 7 bases, with 13 bases lying between them. Per germline, CDR1 ENHRY and CDR2 SYGVKD. The CDR3 protein is CAIRQPQGEQYF. Here the CDR3 DNA reads TGTGCCATCAGACAGCCCCAGGGAGAGCAGTACTTC.

This clone was seen a single time. V and J are TRBV18 and TRBJ1-2; D might be TRBD1 (5 bases). The CDR3 length is 13 residues. Trimming removed 2 bases at V and 6 bases at J, with 10 bases between. Germline V gene data show CDR1 as KGHSH and CDR2 as LQKENI. The CDR3 protein is CASSPTGQDGYTF. In DNA, the CDR3 is TGTGCCAGCTCACCAACGGGGCAGGATGGCTACACCTTC.

V gene TRBV5-1 combines with J gene TRBJ2-2; 7 bases match TRBD1. Germline V lookup: CDR1 SGHRS, CDR2 YFSETQ. This CDR3 has 15 residues. V lost 0 bases to trimming and J lost 5 bases; unmatched junction nucleotides: 4. As DNA, the CDR3 is TGCGCCAGCAGCTTGGCCACAGGGGTAACCGGGGAGCTGTTTTTT. This translates into CASSLATGVTGELFF.

A single count supports this clone. The V gene is TRBV5-1, the J gene TRBJ2-1; 15 bases fit TRBD2. CDR1 and CDR2 from the germline V gene are SGHRS and YFSETQ. J gave up 5 bases and V 0 bases, and 0 bases lay outside the gene matches. The CDR3 is 16 amino acids. The CDR3 bases are TGCGCCAGCAGCTTGGGGACTAGCGGGAGGGACAATGAGCAGTTCTTC. Translated: CASSLGTSGRDNEQFF.

This chain's CDR3 is CASSQDRGTYNEQFF. The DNA of the CDR3 is TGTGCCAGCAGCCAGGACAGGGGGACCTACAATGAGCAGTTCTTC. V is TRBV7-2 and J is TRBJ2-1, with 10 bases lining up with TRBD1. V trimming: 5 bases; J trimming: 2 bases; junction bases outside the gene matches: 3. The CDR3 has 15 residues. Germline V gene lookup returns CDR1 SGHTA and CDR2 FQGNSA.

In the case of this clone: Other nucleotide sequences from this sample produce the same CDR3. The chain is built from TRBV19 and TRBJ2-1, with unresolved D. Trimming shortened V by 3 bases and J by 0 bases, and 9 bases separated the two germline ends. The CDR3 length is 15 residues. Germline CDR1 reads LNHDA; CDR2 reads SQIVND (reference sequence). Here the CDR3 reads CASSIGLGSYNEQFF. CDR3 coding DNA: TGTGCCAGTAGTATCGGGCTGGGCTCCTACAATGAGCAGTTCTTC.

To note about this clone: The same CDR3 arises from other DNA sequences in this sample as well. This chain connects TRBV7-3 to TRBJ2-1; 12 positions agree with TRBD2. The trim removed 2 bases at V and 5 bases at J, leaving 4 bases unmatched. The CDR3 loop spans 16 amino acids. Germline V lookup: CDR1 SGHTA, CDR2 FQGTGA. The CDR3 is CASSLLGLAGDNEQFF. The CDR3 DNA sequence: TGTGCCAGCAGCTTACTGGGACTAGCGGGTGACAATGAGCAGTTCTTC.

This rearrangement joins TRBV30 to TRBJ2-3; D gene uncertain. The CDR3 runs 11 residues. V lost 4 bases, J lost 1 base, and 3 bases lay in between. Germline V gives CDR1 GTSNPN, CDR2 SVGIG (reference sequence). The CDR3 loop is CAWIGTDTQYF. CDR3 nucleotides: TGTGCCTGGATTGGCACAGATACGCAGTATTTT.

The chain links TRBV29-1 to TRBJ2-3; 7 bases agree with TRBD1. CDR1 and CDR2 (germline): SQVTM, ANQGSEA. CDR3 length equals 12 residues. Germline trimming cut 4 bases from V and 6 bases from J; bases unmatched to any gene: 4. This CDR3 is CSVARGSDTQYF. The CDR3 nucleotides read TGCAGCGTTGCCAGGGGGTCGGATACGCAGTATTTT.

The chain links TRBV5-6 to TRBJ1-5; no clear D. Trimming cost V 4 bases and J 3 bases, with 5 bases left between them. The CDR3 is 12 amino acids. Germline-derived CDR1 and CDR2 are SGHDT and YYEEEE. CDR3 sequence: CASSRHNQPQHF. CDR3 coding DNA: TGTGCCAGCAGCCGCCACAATCAGCCCCAGCATTTT.

This rearrangement joins TRBV7-8 to TRBJ1-2; D not resolved. The germline V gene has CDR1 SGHVS and CDR2 FQNEAQ. V dropped 5 bases and J dropped 5 bases, with 21 bases sitting between them. The CDR3 consists of 16 residues. The CDR3 coding sequence is TGTGCCAGCAGCCGGTGGACGGAATCTGACTTTTATGGCTACACCTTC. The encoded protein is CASSRWTESDFYGYTF.

Remarks on this clone: Other DNA sequences within the sample encode an identical CDR3. The chain combines TRBV28 with TRBJ1-2; 8 bases match TRBD1. V dropped 5 bases and J dropped 8; count of bases not matched to a gene: 4. This CDR3 spans 12 amino acids. Germline lookup yields CDR1 MDHEN and CDR2 SYDVKM. The CDR3 is CASSLTGVGYTF. The CDR3 DNA reads as TGTGCCAGCAGTCTGACAGGGGTAGGCTACACCTTC.

The chain combines TRBV6-6 with TRBJ2-2, with D unresolved. The V gene lost 5 bases and the J gene lost 6 bases, with 13 bases spanning the gap. The CDR3 spans 14 residues. The germline V gene encodes CDR1 MNHNY and CDR2 SVGAGI (reference sequence). The CDR3 is CASSPPIEPGELFF. The CDR3 DNA sequence: TGTGCCAGCAGTCCTCCGATTGAACCCGGGGAGCTGTTTTTT.

The chain carries TRBV4-1 and TRBJ2-1; TRBD1 or TRBD2 may be the D gene (5 bases each). From germline, CDR1 is MGHRA and CDR2 YSYEKL. This CDR3 spans 17 amino acids. Trimming took 0 bases from V and 0 from J, leaving 12 bases between them. For the CDR3, the DNA is TGCGCCAGCAGCCAAGATTTGGGGGACCGCTCCTACAATGAGCAGTTCTTC. Translating gives CASSQDLGDRSYNEQFF.

V usage is TRBV15 and J usage is TRBJ2-2, with a possible D match to TRBD2 (5 bases). The CDR3 is 15 amino acids. V lost 1 base, J lost 2 bases, and 8 bases lay in between. Germline V gene sequence: CDR1 LNHNV, CDR2 YYDKDF (reference sequence). Here the CDR3 reads CATSRGGVNTGELFF. The DNA of the CDR3 is TGTGCCACCAGCAGAGGGGGAGTTAACACCGGGGAGCTGTTTTTT.